Listed below are T cell receptor beta chains from one sample, sequenced in a study of blood T cell repertoires in COVID-19. Sequenced by immunoSEQ multiplex PCR; TCRdb stores in-frame clones only, minus some. The sample lists approximately 300,000 clones, under 95% seen once, with roughly 18% in the top ten. Specimen: PBMCs or T cells enriched from blood (not recorded which). These receptors were obtained from a woman in her twenties or thirties who had recovered from COVID-19. Both conserved end residues are trimmed from each CDR3. Only some rows state a clone size, as once, few, many or a class for expanded clones.

>-|TRBV7-8
ASSLRRDSTPDTQY
>-|TRBV11-1
ASKGGGLNTEAF
>once|TRBV4-2
ASSQDNKGRGELF
>-|TRBV6-5
ASLREGPQETQY
>-|TRBV28
ASYTDRSPYGYT
>few|TRBV19
ASSQFTGQPQH
>once|TRBV12-3/TRBV12-4
ASASGGTYEQY
>few|TRBV5-1
ASKKSGTGIGEQY
>-|TRBV28
ASSPRTGLAKNIQY
>-|TRBV7-2
ASSPSIDRAGNQPQH
>-|TRBV11-3
ASSLGQASGEETQY
>-|TRBV6-5
ASSPTGRTEAF
>-|TRBV24-1
ATRGQDDYEQY
>-|TRBV5-4
ASSVTASYNEQF
>-|TRBV27
ASSLSSPEDEQY
>-|TRBV5-1
ASSLDPSGSYQETQY
>once|TRBV4-3
ASSQDVWEKGNEQF
>-|TRBV7-2
ASSSGPTVTEAF
>-|TRBV5-1
ASSVPDNSYEQY
>-|TRBV19
ASSPDRGRNEQY
>-|TRBV27
ASSLRALAGTYAYEQY
>-|TRBV5-4
ASSSRDRGPSGELF
>-|TRBV28
ASSPGVAPPAGLALY
>-|TRBV5-4
ASSQISGAGLETQY
>-|TRBV7-7
ASSLGTSGGGGEQF
>once|TRBV7-2
ASSKRAGSYNSPLH
>-|TRBV19
ASSIVLAGAGRDEQF
>-|TRBV28
ASTSGTGGRGYT
>-|TRBV28
ASSTPLGPTEAF
>once|TRBV4-1
ASSHGGARDEQF
>-|TRBV4-3
ASSQSPGMRDEQF
>once|TRBV28
ASSPGQNTEAF
>-|TRBV28
ATSRGAYEQY
>-|TRBV19
ASSIAWDSYGYT
>-|TRBV4-2
ASSPRTGTNTEAF
>-|TRBV28
ASSKGGTGETQY
>-|TRBV4-1
ASSQAGLAGGGNEQF
>-|TRBV27
ASSLLATDTQY
>-|TRBV3-1/TRBV3-2
ASSPRGPGELNTEAF
>-|TRBV7-2
ASSDSGGGYGYT
>-|TRBV21-1
ASSKRLAGEINEQF